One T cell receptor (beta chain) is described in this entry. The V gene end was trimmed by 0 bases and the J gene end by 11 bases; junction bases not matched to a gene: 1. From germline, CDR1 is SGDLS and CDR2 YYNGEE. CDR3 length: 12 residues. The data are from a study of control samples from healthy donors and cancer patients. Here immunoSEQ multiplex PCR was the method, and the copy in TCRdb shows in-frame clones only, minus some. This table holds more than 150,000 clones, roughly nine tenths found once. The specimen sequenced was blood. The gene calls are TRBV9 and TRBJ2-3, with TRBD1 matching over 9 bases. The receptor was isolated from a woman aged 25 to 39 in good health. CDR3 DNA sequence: TGTGCCAGCAGCGTAGGGACAGGGGAGCAGTATTTT. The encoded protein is CASSVGTGEQYF.